What follows are 21 T cell receptor beta chains derived from one specimen sequenced in a study of CD8 T cells in ankylosing spondylitis. TCRdb re-called the 5' RACE reads through MiXCR, storing one row per CDR3 protein. This sample has 200,000 to 250,000 distinct CDR3 sequences; 25% to 30% occur once, and the top ten carry 5% to 8%. Sequenced: blood, either unsorted or a sorted T cell fraction (not recorded which). The receptor source for this set is a male donor with ankylosing spondylitis or in good health (not recorded which).

Many counts were recorded for this clonotype. The chain employs TRBV4-2 and TRBJ1-2; tentative D call: TRBD1 (6 bases). Germline loops: CDR1 LGHNA, CDR2 YNFKEQ. The CDR3 consists of 14 residues. The V end lost 0 bases, the J end lost 5 bases, and 10 bases lay between the germline ends. CDR3 in amino acids: CASSQEAQGYGYTF. Here the CDR3 DNA reads TGTGCCAGCAGCCAAGAAGCCCAGGGGTATGGCTACACCTTC.

The chain employs TRBV18 and TRBJ1-5, with D tentatively TRBD1 (6 bases). CDR3 size: 14 residues. V was shortened by 4 bases and J by 4 bases, with 11 bases between the two germline ends. Germline CDR1 is KGHSH and CDR2 is LQKENI. The CDR3 region has the DNA TGTGCCAGCTCACAAACAGGGCAGAATCAGCCCCAGCATTTT. It is translated as CASSQTGQNQPQHF.

This clonotype has at least ten counts. The chain combines TRBV20-1 with TRBJ2-7; unclear D gene. V shed 4 bases and J shed 0 bases, with 10 bases lying between them. Germline values: CDR1 DFQATT, CDR2 SNEGSKA (reference sequence). This CDR3 spans 13 amino acids. CDR3 sequence reads: CSANPLSSYEQYF. For the CDR3, the DNA is TGCAGTGCTAATCCCCTGAGCTCCTACGAGCAGTACTTC.

This clonotype was seen ten or more times. The chain recombines TRBV6-5 with TRBJ2-5, with D perhaps matching TRBD1 (5 bases). This CDR3 has 14 residues. V lost 0 bases and J 2 bases, leaving 7 bases between the germline ends. Per the germline V gene, CDR1 is MNHEY and CDR2 is SVGAGI. The CDR3 loop reads CASSYSWTQETQYF. The CDR3 nucleotides read TGTGCCAGCAGTTACTCGTGGACACAAGAGACCCAGTACTTC.

The rearrangement links TRBV24-1 to TRBJ2-1, with a tentative D call TRBD2 (6 bases). The CDR3 covers 14 residues. Trimming pared 3 bases from V and 11 bases from J, leaving 16 bases between. From germline, CDR1 is KGHDR and CDR2 SFDVKD. The CDR3 sequence is CATSDPGTAWQQFF. The CDR3 nucleotides are TGTGCCACCAGTGATCCCGGGACTGCCTGGCAGCAGTTCTTC.

Comment on this clonotype: A clone one base away is much larger, so this may be a read error. The genes are TRBV3-1 and TRBJ1-1; D is unclear. This CDR3 is 13 amino acids long. V gave up 4 bases and J gave up 4 bases, with 10 bases separating them. CDR1 and CDR2 from the germline V gene are LGHDT and YNNKEL (reference sequence). The CDR3 reads CASSPGPLTEAFF. The CDR3 nucleotides are TGTGCCAGCAGCCCCGGACCGCTCACTGAAGCTTTCTTT.

V and J are TRBV20-1 and TRBJ2-3, with TRBD2 as a possible D gene (7 bases). Trimming took 2 bases from V and 4 from J, leaving 10 bases between them. Per germline, CDR1 DFQATT and CDR2 SNEGSKA (reference sequence). The CDR3 contains 13 residues. CDR3 residues: CSARQGRADTQYF. The CDR3 DNA sequence: TGCAGTGCTAGACAGGGGAGGGCAGATACGCAGTATTTT.

This clonotype was counted between two and nine times. The chain employs TRBV4-2 and TRBJ2-7; TRBD2 matches 13 bases. This CDR3 is built from 17 residues. CDR1 LGHNA and CDR2 YNFKEQ come from the germline V gene. Trimming cost V 4 bases and J 2 bases; bases outside gene matches: 8. The CDR3 reads CASSRSTSGRGAYEQYF. In nucleotides, the CDR3 is TGTGCCAGCAGCCGAAGCACTAGCGGGAGGGGAGCCTACGAGCAGTACTTC.

The count of this clonotype is one. This clone may be a read error of a much larger clone one base away. This rearrangement joins TRBV9 to TRBJ2-7; 7 nucleotides agree with TRBD1. In germline, CDR1 is SGDLS, CDR2 YYNGEE. Trimming removed 4 bases from V and 1 base from J; junction bases left unmatched: 5. This CDR3 has 14 amino acids. The CDR3: CASSPRDRSYEQYF. The CDR3 bases are TGTGCCAGCAGCCCCCGGGACAGATCCTACGAGCAGTACTTC.

The gene calls are TRBV20-1 and TRBJ2-3, with D perhaps assigned TRBD1 or TRBD2 (6 bases each). The CDR3 totals 15 residues. Germline V gives CDR1 DFQATT, CDR2 SNEGSKA (reference sequence). The V end lost 0 bases, the J end lost 1 base, and 11 bases lay between the germline ends. CDR3 bases: TGCAGTGCTAGAGAAGGGGGGATTGGCACAGATACGCAGTATTTT. Translation: CSAREGGIGTDTQYF.

This clonotype was seen ten or more times. DNA of the CDR3: TGTGCCACCAGTGATATGTCAGGGGGCTGGAATGAGCAGTTCTTC. Its translation is CATSDMSGGWNEQFF. V usage is TRBV24-1 and J usage is TRBJ2-1, with 8 bases lining up with TRBD1. The CDR3 loop spans 15 amino acids. J gave up 7 bases and V 3 bases, and 7 bases lay outside the gene matches. Germline CDR1 reads KGHDR; CDR2 reads SFDVKD.

This clonotype was recorded a few times. The chain is built from TRBV29-1 and TRBJ2-1, with TRBD1 as a possible D gene (6 bases). There are 15 residues in the CDR3. V was cut by 5 bases and J by 2 bases, with 16 bases left in between. CDR1 SQVTM and CDR2 ANQGSEA come from the germline V gene. The CDR3 DNA reads as TGCAGCGTTAAGAGGACAGTTCCTCCCTACAATGAGCAGTTCTTC. This gives the protein CSVKRTVPPYNEQFF.

Only a few counts were recorded for this clonotype. V is TRBV20-1 and J is TRBJ1-3; maybe TRBD1 (6 bases). Germline V CDR1 and CDR2: DFQATT, SNEGSKA (reference sequence). Trimming removed 6 bases from V and 4 bases from J, with 16 bases in between. The CDR3 loop spans 14 amino acids. The CDR3 DNA follows: TGCAGTGCAACCACCGGGACATTAGGAAACACCATATATTTT. Residues: CSATTGTLGNTIYF.

Ten or more counts support this clonotype. The genes are TRBV6-5 and TRBJ1-5; tentatively, D is TRBD1 (5 bases). Germline V CDR1 and CDR2: MNHEY, SVGAGI. Trimming left V 5 bases short and J 6 bases short, with 14 bases between. The CDR3 extends over 14 amino acids. The DNA for the CDR3 is TGTGCCAGCAGTACTGGGGGTTGGAGTCAGCCCCAGCATTTT. Amino acids: CASSTGGWSQPQHF.

A note on this clonotype: A read error may account for a junction end that differs from germline. The chain employs TRBV20-1 and TRBJ1-6; 9 bases map to TRBD1. The CDR3 is made up of 14 amino acids. Germline loops: CDR1 DFQATT, CDR2 SNEGSKA (reference sequence). DNA for the CDR3: TGCAGTGCTAGAGGACAGGGGGATAATTCATCCCTCCACTTT. It translates to CSARGQGDNSSLHF.

This clonotype was observed a few times. The chain couples TRBV7-9 to TRBJ2-3, with D hard to call. Trimming cost V 5 bases and J 3 bases, with 12 bases left between them. The CDR3 extends over 14 amino acids. Per germline, CDR1 SEHNR and CDR2 FQNEAQ (reference sequence). The CDR3 DNA is TGTGCCAGCAGCCGCAGCTCGAGTACAGATACGCAGTATTTT. Its protein is CASSRSSSTDTQYF.

This clonotype was recorded a few times. The gene calls are TRBV29-1 and TRBJ1-1; no clear D gene. V lost 5 bases and J 0 bases, leaving 10 bases between the germline ends. The germline CDR1 and CDR2 sequences are SQVTM and ANQGSEA. This CDR3 is 13 amino acids long. Here the CDR3 DNA reads TGCAGCGTTACGGGGAACTTGAACACTGAAGCTTTCTTT. It yields the protein CSVTGNLNTEAFF. Filled out from reference TRBV29-1 and TRBJ1-1, the complete variable domain reads SAVISQKPSRDICQRGTSLTIQCQVDSQVTMMFWYRQQPGQSLTLIATANQGSEATYESGFVIDKFPISRPNLTFSTLTVSNMSPEDSSIYLCSVTGNLNTEAFFGQGTRLTVV.

This clonotype has a count of ten or more. This chain connects TRBV15 to TRBJ2-7, with a weak D call TRBD2 (5 bases). Looked up from germline, CDR1 is LNHNV and CDR2 is YYDKDF (reference sequence). Trimming removed 1 base from V and 1 base from J, with 14 bases in between. The CDR3 spans 16 residues. The CDR3 coding sequence is TGTGCCACCAGCAGAGGGAGAACGGGAATTTCCTACGAGCAGTACTTC. This codes for CATSRGRTGISYEQYF.

This clonotype was recorded many times. The rearrangement joins TRBV5-1 to TRBJ2-7, with D perhaps matching TRBD1 (5 bases). This CDR3 has 13 residues. Germline CDR1 reads SGHRS; CDR2 reads YFSETQ. Trimming cost V 4 bases and J 0 bases, with 8 bases left between them. This chain's CDR3 is CASSGASSYEQYF. The DNA of the CDR3 is TGCGCCAGCAGCGGGGCTAGCTCCTACGAGCAGTACTTC. Together with reference TRBV5-1 and TRBJ2-7, the CDR3 gives the full variable domain: KAGVTQTPRYLIKTRGQQVTLSCSPISGHRSVSWYQQTPGQGLQFLFEYFSETQRNKGNFPGRFSGRQFSNSRSEMNVSTLELGDSALYLCASSGASSYEQYFGPGTRLTVT.

This clonotype was detected many times. The chain joins TRBV24-1 to TRBJ2-3, with TRBD1 identical over 10 bases. Trimming cost V 4 bases and J 1 base; bases outside gene matches: 4. The length of the CDR3 is 16 residues. The germline CDR1 and CDR2 sequences are KGHDR and SFDVKD. The CDR3 loop reads CATSDSGTGGTDTQYF. CDR3 DNA sequence: TGTGCCACCAGTGACTCCGGGACAGGGGGCACAGATACGCAGTATTTT.

The rearrangement uses TRBV19 and TRBJ2-6; D unresolved. Germline CDR1 reads LNHDA; CDR2 reads SQIVND (reference sequence). The CDR3 consists of 15 residues. V gave up 2 bases and J gave up 4 bases, with 9 bases separating them. In DNA form, the CDR3 reads TGTGCCAGTAGTATACGCGCGGCCGGGGCCAACGTCCTGACTTTC. Translation: CASSIRAAGANVLTF.